Given below is one T cell receptor (beta chain) in context. No cognate antigen has been identified for it. Base qualities were left out, and no much larger clone turns up one base away. The source of the sample is a study of blood T cells in healthy people across ages (dated by TCRdb to about 2015). Regarding the research as a whole: In model experiments, roughly one uniquely barcoded TCR beta cDNA molecule per two T cells was captured by template switching. To track age-related changes in TCR beta repertoire diversity, the study relied on deep sequencing normalized with unique cDNA molecular identifiers. To avoid experimental bias, donors of different ages were distributed randomly across sequencing lanes. Four age groups were formed from the donors: young (average roughly 15 years), middle-aged (approximately 40), aged (roughly 59) and long-lived (about 80). For two donors (one aged 18 to 30 and one aged 80 or older), the study analyzed two additional independent replicas of 1 million unique cDNA reads from the same blood draw.

Study-level results and caveats: Observed TCR beta diversity correlated strongly with the percentage of naive T cells measured by flow cytometry. Observed TCR beta diversity per million T cells fell roughly linearly with age, and a significant reduction was already apparent by age around 39. Donor CMV infection status was unknown, potentially confounding age-related changes in expanded clonotypes. Estimates of total diversity based on one million sequenced T cells were considered lower bounds and underestimates. Compared with the aged group, the long-lived group had more naive CD4+ T cells, fewer expanded clones and increased TCR diversity, suggesting age selection. Conclusive comparison of naive and antigen-experienced compartments was prevented by the profiling of bulk unsorted PBMCs.

Reading from cysteine to phenylalanine, the CDR3 counts 14 amino acids. Just the 42-base CDR3 DNA is kept, in frame starting at base 1. V is pared back by 5 bases and J by 0 bases, with 9 bases lying between the germline termini. Receptor libraries were prepared by 5' RACE. These reads were obtained on an Illumina HiSeq 2500. A second PCR of roughly 7 to 11 cycles was performed with a sample-barcoded 5' primer and a J-beta primer mix. A unique molecular identifier was introduced onto each TCR beta cDNA molecule by a template-switch 5' adaptor carrying 12 random nucleotides. Each sample yielded at least 2.5 million CDR3-containing paired-end reads. First-strand cDNA synthesis was performed from all RNA using the Mint cDNA synthesis kit, with priming by a TRBC-specific oligonucleotide. Following uracil-DNA glycosylase treatment, all cDNA underwent a first 18-cycle PCR with the universal primers M1SS and BC2_uni_R. On the authors' methods: For normalization, 1 million high-quality reads were randomly selected from each sample, with every read carrying a distinct molecular identifier. Instead of being binned into consensus sequences, reads that shared molecular identifiers were thrown out. CDR3 identification, clonotype clustering and error correction used MiTCR with a Q25 quality threshold and the strictest error-elimination algorithm. A nonparametric unseen species model with Euler transformation was used to estimate lower-bound total TCR beta diversity. The raw public data were reprocessed by TCRdb itself: fastp quality trimming at Q25, MiXCR clonotype calling, in-frame beta chains only. A single entry per CDR3 protein holds the most common genes and DNA from its merged rows. The V and J calls, along with clone size, are taken from TCRdb and not from the paper's own processing. Recorded for this sample are about a million distinct CDR3 sequences; about 48% of them occurred a single time. Around an eighth of the sample rests with the top ten.

The 39 donors, aged about 6 to 95 years, were systemically healthy Caucasian individuals from Russia. Each donor gave 9 to 10 milliliters of peripheral blood, collected into EDTA-treated Vacutainer tubes. Ficoll-Paque density-gradient centrifugation was used to isolate PBMCs, with at least 7 million per sample. Trizol reagent was used to extract total RNA from the PBMCs, yielding at least 6 micrograms per sample. For every donor, flow cytometry on a PBMC aliquot measured the percentage of naive CD45RAhigh/CD27high T cells. This sequence uses TRBV5-3 and TRBJ2-1; the D gene identity is not certain. Being an ORF, TRBV5-3 has a function that is uncertain. The material sequenced was blood. This receptor was obtained from a man aged 25 to 45 in good health. The CDR3 protein: CARRPGPSYNEQFF. The DNA sequence is TGTGCCAGAAGGCCCGGGCCCTCCTACAATGAGCAGTTCTTC.